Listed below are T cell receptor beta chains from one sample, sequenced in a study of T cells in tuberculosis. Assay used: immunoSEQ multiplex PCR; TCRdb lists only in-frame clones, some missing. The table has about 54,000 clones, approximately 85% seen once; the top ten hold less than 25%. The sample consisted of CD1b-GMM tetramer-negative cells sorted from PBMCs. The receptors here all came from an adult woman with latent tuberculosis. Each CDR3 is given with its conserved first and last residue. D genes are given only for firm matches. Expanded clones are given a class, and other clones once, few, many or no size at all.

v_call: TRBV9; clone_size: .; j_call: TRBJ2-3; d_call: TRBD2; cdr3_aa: CAVLEDGTSSQYF; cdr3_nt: TGTGCCGTCCTAGAAGACGGGACTAGCTCGCAGTATTTT
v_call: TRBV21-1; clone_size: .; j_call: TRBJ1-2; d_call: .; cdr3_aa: CASSKVGILANYGYTF; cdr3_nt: TGTGCCAGCAGCAAAGTTGGAATACTAGCTAACTATGGCTACACCTTC
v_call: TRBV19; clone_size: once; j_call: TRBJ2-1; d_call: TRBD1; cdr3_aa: CASSIVTGIWNEQFF; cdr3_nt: TGTGCCAGTAGTATAGTGACAGGGATTTGGAATGAGCAGTTCTTC
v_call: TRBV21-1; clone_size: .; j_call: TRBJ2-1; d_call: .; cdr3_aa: CASSKSPGAVYNEQFF; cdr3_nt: TGTGCCAGCAGCAAATCCCCCGGAGCTGTCTACAATGAGCAGTTCTTC
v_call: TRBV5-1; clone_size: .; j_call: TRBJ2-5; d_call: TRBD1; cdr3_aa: CASSSRGTGGETQYF; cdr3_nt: TGCGCCAGCAGCTCCCGAGGGACAGGGGGGGAGACCCAGTACTTC
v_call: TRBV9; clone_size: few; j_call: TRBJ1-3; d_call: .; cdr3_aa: CASSPFRSLSGNTIYF; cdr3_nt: TGTGCCAGCAGCCCTTTTAGAAGTCTCTCTGGAAACACCATATATTTT
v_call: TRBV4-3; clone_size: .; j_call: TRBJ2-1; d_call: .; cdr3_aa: CASSQDRGIRSGNEQFF; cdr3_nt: TGCGCCAGCAGCCAAGATCGGGGGATCCGATCGGGCAATGAGCAGTTCTTC
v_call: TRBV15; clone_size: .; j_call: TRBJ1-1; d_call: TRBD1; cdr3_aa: CATSMRQGVVTEAFF; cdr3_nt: TGTGCCACCAGCATGCGACAGGGGGTGGTCACTGAAGCTTTCTTT
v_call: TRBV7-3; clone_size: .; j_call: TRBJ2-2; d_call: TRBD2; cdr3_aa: CASSLTGGAAGELFF; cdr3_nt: TGTGCCAGCAGCTTAACCGGGGGGGCCGCCGGGGAGCTGTTTTTT
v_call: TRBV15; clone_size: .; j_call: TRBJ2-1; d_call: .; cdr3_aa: CATSRASASYNEQFF; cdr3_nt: TGTGCCACCAGCAGGGCTAGCGCCTCCTACAATGAGCAGTTCTTC
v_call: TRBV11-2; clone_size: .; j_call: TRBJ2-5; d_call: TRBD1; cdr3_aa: CASSPWTGGVETQYF; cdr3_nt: TGTGCCAGCAGCCCGTGGACAGGGGGAGTAGAGACCCAGTACTTC
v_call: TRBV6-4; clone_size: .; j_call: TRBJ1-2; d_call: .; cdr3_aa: CASSDTGTGYTF; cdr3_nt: TGTGCCAGCAGTGACACAGGTACTGGCTACACCTTC
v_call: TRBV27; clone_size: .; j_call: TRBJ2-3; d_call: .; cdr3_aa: CASSLSVYTDTQYF; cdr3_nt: TGTGCCAGCAGTTTATCAGTCTACACAGATACGCAGTATTTT
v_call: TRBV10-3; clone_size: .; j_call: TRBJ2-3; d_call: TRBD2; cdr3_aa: CAISEGRDGSTDTQYF; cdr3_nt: TGTGCCATCAGTGAAGGGAGGGATGGAAGCACAGATACGCAGTATTTT
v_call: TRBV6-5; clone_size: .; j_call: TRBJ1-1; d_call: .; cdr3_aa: CASSWRREYWTLEAFF; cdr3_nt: TGTGCCAGCAGTTGGAGGCGAGAGTATTGGACCCTTGAAGCTTTCTTT
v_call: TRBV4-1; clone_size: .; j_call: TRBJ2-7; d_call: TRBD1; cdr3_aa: CASSLHSTGNYEQYF; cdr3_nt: TGCGCCAGCAGCCTCCACTCGACAGGGAACTACGAGCAGTACTTC
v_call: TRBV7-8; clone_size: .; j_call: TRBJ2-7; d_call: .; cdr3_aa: CASSLVGREQYF; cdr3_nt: TGTGCCAGCAGCTTAGTCGGTCGGGAGCAGTACTTC
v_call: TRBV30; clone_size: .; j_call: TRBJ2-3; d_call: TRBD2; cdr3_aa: CAWRLTSGGPQYF; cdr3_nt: TGTGCCTGGAGGTTGACTAGCGGGGGGCCGCAGTATTTT
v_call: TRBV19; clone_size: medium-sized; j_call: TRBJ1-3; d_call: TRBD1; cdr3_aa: CASSTNRGSGNTIYF; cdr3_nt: TGTGCCAGTAGCACAAACAGGGGGTCAGGAAACACCATATATTTT
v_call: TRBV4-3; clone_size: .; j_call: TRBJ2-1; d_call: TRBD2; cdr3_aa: CASSGSDTLIAGGHNEQFF; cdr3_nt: TGCGCCAGCAGCGGGTCCGATACCCTGATAGCGGGAGGGCACAATGAGCAGTTCTTC
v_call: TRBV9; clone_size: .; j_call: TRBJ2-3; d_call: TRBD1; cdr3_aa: CASSVGWWTGEDTQYF; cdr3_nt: TGTGCCAGCAGCGTAGGGTGGTGGACAGGGGAAGATACGCAGTATTTT
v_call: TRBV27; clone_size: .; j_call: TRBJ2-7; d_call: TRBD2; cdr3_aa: CASSLGTSGPMEQYF; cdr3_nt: TGTGCCAGCAGTTTAGGAACTAGCGGGCCAATGGAGCAGTACTTC
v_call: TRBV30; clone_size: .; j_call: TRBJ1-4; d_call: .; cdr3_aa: CAWSVSQGQEKLFF; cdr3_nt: TGTGCCTGGAGTGTAAGTCAGGGACAAGAAAAACTGTTTTTT
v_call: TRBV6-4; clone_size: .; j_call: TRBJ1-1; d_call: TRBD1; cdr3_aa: CASSETDRAVAFF; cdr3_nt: TGTGCCAGCAGTGAGACAGACAGGGCGGTAGCTTTCTTT
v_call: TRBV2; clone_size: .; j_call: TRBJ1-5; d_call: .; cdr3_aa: CASKMRLGGHQPQHF; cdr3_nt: TGTGCCAGCAAAATGAGGTTGGGAGGGCATCAGCCCCAGCATTTT
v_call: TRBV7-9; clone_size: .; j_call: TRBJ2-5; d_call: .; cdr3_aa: CASSSAGRETQYF; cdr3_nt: TGTGCCAGCAGCTCGGCCGGCAGGGAGACCCAGTACTTC
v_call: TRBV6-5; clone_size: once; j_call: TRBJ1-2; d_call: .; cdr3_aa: CASSYRQGGYTF; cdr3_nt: TGTGCCAGCAGTTATAGGCAGGGCGGCTACACCTTC
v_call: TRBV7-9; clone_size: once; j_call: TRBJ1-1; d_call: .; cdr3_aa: CASSPRSNTEAFF; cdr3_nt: TGTGCCAGCAGCCCCCGGTCGAACACTGAAGCTTTCTTT
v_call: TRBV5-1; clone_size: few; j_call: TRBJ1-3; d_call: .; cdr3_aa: CASSSTGFSGNTIYF; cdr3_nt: TGCGCCAGCAGCTCAACAGGGTTCTCTGGAAACACCATATATTTT
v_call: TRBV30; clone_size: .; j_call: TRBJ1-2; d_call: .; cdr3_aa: CAWGATTYGYTF; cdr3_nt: TGTGCCTGGGGGGCCACCACCTATGGCTACACCTTC
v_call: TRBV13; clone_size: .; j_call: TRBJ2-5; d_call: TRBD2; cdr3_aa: CASSKRLALNQETQYF; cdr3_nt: TGTGCCAGCAGCAAAAGACTAGCGCTGAACCAAGAGACCCAGTACTTC
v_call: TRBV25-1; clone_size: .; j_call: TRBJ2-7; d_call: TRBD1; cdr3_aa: CASSEAGTGRHEQYF; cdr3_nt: TGTGCCAGCAGTGAAGCGGGGACAGGGAGGCACGAGCAGTACTTC
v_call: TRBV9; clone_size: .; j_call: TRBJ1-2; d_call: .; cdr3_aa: CASSGNSGANYGYTF; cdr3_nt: TGTGCCAGCAGCGGAAACTCAGGTGCCAACTATGGCTACACCTTC
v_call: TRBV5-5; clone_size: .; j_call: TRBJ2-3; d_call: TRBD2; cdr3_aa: CASSPGLAGEGDTQYF; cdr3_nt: TGTGCCAGCAGCCCGGGACTAGCGGGAGAGGGAGATACGCAGTATTTT
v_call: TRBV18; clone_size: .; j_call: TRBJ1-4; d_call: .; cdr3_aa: CASSRETGEKLFF; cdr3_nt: TGTGCCAGCTCACGCGAGACGGGTGAAAAACTGTTTTTT
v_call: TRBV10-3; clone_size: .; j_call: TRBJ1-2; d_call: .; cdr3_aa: CAISEDPGLLYGYTF; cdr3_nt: TGTGCCATCAGTGAAGATCCAGGCCTTCTATATGGCTACACCTTC
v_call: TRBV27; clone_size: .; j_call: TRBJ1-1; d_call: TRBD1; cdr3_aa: CASSPGTGGGTEAFF; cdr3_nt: TGTGCCAGCAGTCCCGGGACAGGGGGGGGAACTGAAGCTTTCTTT
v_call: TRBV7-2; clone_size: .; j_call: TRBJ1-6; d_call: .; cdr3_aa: CASSPSLRDSPLHF; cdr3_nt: TGTGCCAGCAGCCCCTCCCTCCGGGATTCCCCCCTCCACTTT
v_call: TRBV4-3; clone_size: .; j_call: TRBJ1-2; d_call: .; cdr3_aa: CASSQDKRVSGYGYTF; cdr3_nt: TGCGCCAGCAGCCAAGATAAGAGGGTTTCTGGCTATGGCTACACCTTC
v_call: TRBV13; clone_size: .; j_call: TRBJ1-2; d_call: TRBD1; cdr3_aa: CASSLLEQGTNGYTF; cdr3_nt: TGTGCCAGCAGCTTACTGGAACAGGGGACGAATGGCTACACCTTC
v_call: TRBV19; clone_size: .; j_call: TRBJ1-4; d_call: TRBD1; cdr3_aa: CASRPPRDRVSKLFF; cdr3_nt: TGTGCCAGTAGACCCCCCCGGGACAGGGTATCAAAACTGTTTTTT
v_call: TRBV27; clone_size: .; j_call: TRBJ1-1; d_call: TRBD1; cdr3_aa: CASSASAGTANTEAFF; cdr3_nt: TGTGCCAGCAGTGCTTCGGCCGGGACAGCGAACACTGAAGCTTTCTTT
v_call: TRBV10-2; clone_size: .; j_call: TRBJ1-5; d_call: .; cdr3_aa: CARSCLARRRQKNNQPQHF; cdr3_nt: TGCGCCAGGAGCTGTCTAGCACGTCGGCGCCAAAAGAACAATCAGCCCCAGCATTTT
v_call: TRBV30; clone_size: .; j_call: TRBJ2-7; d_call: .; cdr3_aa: CAWSAGFRYEQYF; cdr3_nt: TGTGCCTGGAGTGCGGGATTCAGGTACGAGCAGTACTTC
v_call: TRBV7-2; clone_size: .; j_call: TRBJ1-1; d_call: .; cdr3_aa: CASSLALIRGSTEAFF; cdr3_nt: TGTGCCAGCAGCTTAGCGCTTATCAGGGGTAGCACTGAAGCTTTCTTT
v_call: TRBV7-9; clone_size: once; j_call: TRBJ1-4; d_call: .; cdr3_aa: CASSLVFGRENEKLFF; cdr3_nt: TGTGCCAGCAGCTTAGTATTCGGGAGGGAGAATGAAAAACTGTTTTTT